The rows below give T cell receptor beta chains drawn from one sample of a study of CD4 T cell repertoires in COVID-19. The data were produced by immunoSEQ multiplex PCR, yet TCRdb's version contains in-frame clones alone and is incomplete. This repertoire shows about 75,000 clones, 83% found once; its top ten account for over 0.45%. The source was CD4+ T cells from peripheral blood, collected after recovery from COVID-19. The receptor set was obtained from a human donor who had COVID-19. The CDR3 runs from the conserved cysteine through the conserved F or W. D genes are given only for firm matches. Rows may omit the clone size; those that give it use once, few, many or a size class.

v_call,d_call,clone_size,j_call,cdr3_nt,cdr3_aa
TRBV7-2,-,-,TRBJ1-5,TGTGCCAGCAGCCCAACCCCGACACGGTATAGCAATCAGCCCCAGCATTTT,CASSPTPTRYSNQPQHF
TRBV30,TRBD1,once,TRBJ2-5,TGTGCCTGGAGTCGGGGACAGGGGTTTGAGACCCAGTACTTC,CAWSRGQGFETQYF
TRBV7-8,-,-,TRBJ2-5,TGTGCCAGCAGCCGCAGTCGCGGGACCCAGTACTTC,CASSRSRGTQYF
TRBV6-5,-,-,TRBJ1-6,TGTGCCAGCAGATTAACAGGGTCCCACTCACCCCTCCACTTT,CASRLTGSHSPLHF
TRBV18,TRBD2,-,TRBJ2-1,TGTGCCAGCTCACCAGGTATTGCGGCGGGAGGGGCCATCAATGAGCAGTTCTTC,CASSPGIAAGGAINEQFF
TRBV19,-,-,TRBJ1-1,TGTGCCAGTAGTCCCCAGGGGATTTCGAACACTGAAGCTTTCTTT,CASSPQGISNTEAFF
TRBV10-3,-,-,TRBJ1-2,TGTGCCATCAGTGGTCGGGGGGGGGCTGAATATGGCTACACCTTC,CAISGRGGAEYGYTF
TRBV29-1,-,-,TRBJ1-2,TGCAGCGTTGAACGGGGCAGTAACTATGGCTACACCTTC,CSVERGSNYGYTF
TRBV27,-,-,TRBJ2-6,TGTGCCACCTCCGGCCGAGGACAGCTTTCTTACTCTGGGGCCAACGTCCTGACTTTC,CATSGRGQLSYSGANVLTF
TRBV27,TRBD2,-,TRBJ2-3,TGTGCCAGCAGCTGGGCGTCGCCGGGACTAGCGGGGGGGCCAGGAACCGATACGCAGTATTTT,CASSWASPGLAGGPGTDTQYF
TRBV6-2/TRBV6-3,TRBD1,-,TRBJ1-6,TGTGCCAGCAGCCCAGCTGACAGGGAGAATTCACCCCTCCACTTT,CASSPADRENSPLHF
TRBV6-1,TRBD2,-,TRBJ2-1,TGTGCCAGCAGTGCAGTAGCGGGGGCGTTCAACAATGAGCAGTTCTTC,CASSAVAGAFNNEQFF
TRBV9,-,-,TRBJ2-5,TGTGCCAGCAGCGCGGAGGCGCGGGGCCAAGAGACCCAGTACTTC,CASSAEARGQETQYF
TRBV4-2,-,few,TRBJ1-5,TGTGCCAGCAGCCATCACCTGGACGGTAGCAATCAGCCCCAGCATTTT,CASSHHLDGSNQPQHF
TRBV29-1,TRBD1,-,TRBJ2-7,TGCAGCGTTGAACCCGGGACAGGGGCCAAAGGGGAGCAGTACTTC,CSVEPGTGAKGEQYF
TRBV7-6,-,-,TRBJ1-3,TGTGCCAGCAGCCGGGACCCCCCCGGGTTGGACACCATATATTTT,CASSRDPPGLDTIYF
TRBV6-2/TRBV6-3,TRBD1,-,TRBJ1-2,TGTGCCAGCAGTTCTACAGGGGCTGGGTATGGCTACACCTTC,CASSSTGAGYGYTF
TRBV19,-,-,TRBJ1-1,TGTGCCACCTCAGGACAGTTGAACACTGAAGCTTTCTTT,CATSGQLNTEAFF
TRBV10-3,-,-,TRBJ1-2,TGTGCCATCAGTGAAAAACAACTTTCTAACTATGGCTACACCTTC,CAISEKQLSNYGYTF
TRBV10-3,-,-,TRBJ1-5,TGTGCCATCAGTGAGACTGTGAGAAGCAATCAGCCCCAGCATTTT,CAISETVRSNQPQHF
TRBV3-1/TRBV3-2,TRBD1,-,TRBJ1-2,TGTGCCAGCAGCTCCGGGACAGGGGGAAACTATGGCTACACCTTC,CASSSGTGGNYGYTF
TRBV3-1/TRBV3-2,-,-,TRBJ1-2,TGTGCCAGCAGCCAGGTCGGACAGCTTAACTATGGCTACACCTTC,CASSQVGQLNYGYTF
TRBV14,-,-,TRBJ1-3,TGTGCCAGCAGCCACCTAGAGCGGGCCGGAAACACCATATATTTT,CASSHLERAGNTIYF
TRBV6-1,-,once,TRBJ1-1,TGTGCCAGCAGTGAAGGGGGACAACGGAGGGCTTTCTTT,CASSEGGQRRAFF